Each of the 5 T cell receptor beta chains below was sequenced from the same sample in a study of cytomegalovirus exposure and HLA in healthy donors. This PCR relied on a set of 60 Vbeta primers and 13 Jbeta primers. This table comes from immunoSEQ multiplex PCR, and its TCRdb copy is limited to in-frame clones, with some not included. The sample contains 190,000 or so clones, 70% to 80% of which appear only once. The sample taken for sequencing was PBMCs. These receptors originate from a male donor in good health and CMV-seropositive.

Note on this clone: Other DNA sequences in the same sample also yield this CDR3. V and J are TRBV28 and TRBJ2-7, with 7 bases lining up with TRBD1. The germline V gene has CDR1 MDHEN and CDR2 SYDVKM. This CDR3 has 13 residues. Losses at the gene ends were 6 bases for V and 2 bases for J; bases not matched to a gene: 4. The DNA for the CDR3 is TGTGCCAGCAGCCCGGGACAGCCCTACGAGCAGTACTTC. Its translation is CASSPGQPYEQYF. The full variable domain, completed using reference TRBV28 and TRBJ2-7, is DVKVTQSSRYLVKRTGEKVFLECVQDMDHENMFWYRQDPGLGLRLIYFSYDVKMKEKGDIPEGYSVSREKKERFSLILESASTNQTSMYLCASSPGQPYEQYFGPGTRLTVT.

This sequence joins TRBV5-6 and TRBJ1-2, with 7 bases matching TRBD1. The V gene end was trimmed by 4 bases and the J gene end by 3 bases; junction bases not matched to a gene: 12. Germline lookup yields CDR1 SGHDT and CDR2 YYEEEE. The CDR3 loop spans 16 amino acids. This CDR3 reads CASSPGETGYYYGYTF. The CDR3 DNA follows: TGTGCCAGCAGCCCAGGAGAGACAGGGTACTACTATGGCTACACCTTC.

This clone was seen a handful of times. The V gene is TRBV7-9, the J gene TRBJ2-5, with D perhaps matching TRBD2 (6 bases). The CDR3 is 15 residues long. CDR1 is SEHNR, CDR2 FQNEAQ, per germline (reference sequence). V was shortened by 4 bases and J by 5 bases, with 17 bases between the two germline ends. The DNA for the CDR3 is TGTGCCAGCAGCTATGGACTAACGACTGAGGAGACCCAGTACTTC. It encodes CASSYGLTTEETQYF.

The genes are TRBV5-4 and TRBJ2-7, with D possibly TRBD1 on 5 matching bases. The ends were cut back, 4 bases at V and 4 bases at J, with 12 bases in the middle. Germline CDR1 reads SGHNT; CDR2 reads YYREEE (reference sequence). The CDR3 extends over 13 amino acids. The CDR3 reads CASSETRTYEQYF. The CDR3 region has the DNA TGTGCCAGCAGCGAAACGAGGACATACGAGCAGTACTTC.

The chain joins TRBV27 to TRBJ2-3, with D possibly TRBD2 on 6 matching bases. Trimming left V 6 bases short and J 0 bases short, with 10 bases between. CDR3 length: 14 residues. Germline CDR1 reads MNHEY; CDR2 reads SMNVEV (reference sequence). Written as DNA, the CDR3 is TGTGCCAGCAGGCCGGGAGCGAGCACAGATACGCAGTATTTT. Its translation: CASRPGASTDTQYF.